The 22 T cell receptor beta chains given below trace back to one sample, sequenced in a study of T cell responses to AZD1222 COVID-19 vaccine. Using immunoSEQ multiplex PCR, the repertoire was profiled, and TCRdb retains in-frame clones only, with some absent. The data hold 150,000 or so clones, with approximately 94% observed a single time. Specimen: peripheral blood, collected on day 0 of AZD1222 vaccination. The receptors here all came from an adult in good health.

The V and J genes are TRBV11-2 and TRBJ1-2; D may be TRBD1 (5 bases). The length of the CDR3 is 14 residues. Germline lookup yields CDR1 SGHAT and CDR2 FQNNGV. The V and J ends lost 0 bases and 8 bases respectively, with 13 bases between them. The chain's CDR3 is CASSLEIPREGYTF. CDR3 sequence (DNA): TGTGCCAGCAGCTTAGAGATACCCAGGGAGGGCTACACCTTC.

The CDR3 bases are TGCGCCAGCAGCCTCCAAACAGGGAACACTGAAGCTTTCTTT. Its protein product is CASSLQTGNTEAFF. This chain links TRBV5-1 with TRBJ1-1, with a tentative D call TRBD1 (5 bases). Deletions cut 4 bases from V and 1 base from J, with 11 bases between. The CDR3 consists of 14 residues. CDR1 and CDR2 from the germline V gene are SGHRS and YFSETQ.

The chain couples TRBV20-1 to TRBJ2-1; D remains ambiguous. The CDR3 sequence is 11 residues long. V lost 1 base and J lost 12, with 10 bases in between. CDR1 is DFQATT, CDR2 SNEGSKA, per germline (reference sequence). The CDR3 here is CSARGVDTQFF. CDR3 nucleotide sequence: TGCAGTGCTAGAGGGGTGGATACGCAGTTCTTC.

The CDR3 coding sequence is TGTGCCACCAGCAGAGATCGGAGCGGGAGGACCGGGGAGCTGTTTTTT. Its translation: CATSRDRSGRTGELFF. The V call is TRBV15, the J call TRBJ2-2; 9 bases align to TRBD2. Unmatched junction bases numbered 4, after V lost 0 bases and J lost 5 bases. Germline V gene data show CDR1 as LNHNV and CDR2 as YYDKDF (reference sequence). The CDR3 is 16 residues long.

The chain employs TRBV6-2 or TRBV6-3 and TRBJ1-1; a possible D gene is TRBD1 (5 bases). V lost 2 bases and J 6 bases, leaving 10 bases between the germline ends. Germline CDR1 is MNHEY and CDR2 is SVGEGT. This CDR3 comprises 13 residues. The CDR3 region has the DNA TGTGCCAGCAGTTACCCCGTGGGGGCTGAAGCTTTCTTT. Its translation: CASSYPVGAEAFF.

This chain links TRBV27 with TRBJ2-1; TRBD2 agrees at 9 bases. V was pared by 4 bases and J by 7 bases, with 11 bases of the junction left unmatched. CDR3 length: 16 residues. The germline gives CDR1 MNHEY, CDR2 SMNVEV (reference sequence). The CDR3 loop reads CASSSLAGDVENEQFF. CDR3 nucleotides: TGTGCCAGCAGTTCCTTAGCGGGAGATGTCGAAAATGAGCAGTTCTTC.

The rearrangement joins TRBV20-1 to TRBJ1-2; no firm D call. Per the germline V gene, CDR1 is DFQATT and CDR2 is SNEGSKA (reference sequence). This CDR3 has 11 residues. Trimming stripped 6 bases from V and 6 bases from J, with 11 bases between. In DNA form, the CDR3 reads TGCAGTGCCTGGACCGGGGATGGCTACACCTTC. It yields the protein CSAWTGDGYTF.

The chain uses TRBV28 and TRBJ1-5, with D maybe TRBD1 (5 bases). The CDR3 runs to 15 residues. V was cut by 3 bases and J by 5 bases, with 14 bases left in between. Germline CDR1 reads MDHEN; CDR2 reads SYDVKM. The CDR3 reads CASSLEGRGHQPQHF. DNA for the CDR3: TGTGCCAGCAGTTTGGAGGGGAGGGGCCATCAGCCCCAGCATTTT.

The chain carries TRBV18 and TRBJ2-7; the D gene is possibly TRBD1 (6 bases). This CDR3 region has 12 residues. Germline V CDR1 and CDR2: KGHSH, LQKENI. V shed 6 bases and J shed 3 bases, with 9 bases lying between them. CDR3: CASSGQIYEQYF. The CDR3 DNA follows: TGTGCCAGCTCTGGACAGATCTACGAGCAGTACTTC.

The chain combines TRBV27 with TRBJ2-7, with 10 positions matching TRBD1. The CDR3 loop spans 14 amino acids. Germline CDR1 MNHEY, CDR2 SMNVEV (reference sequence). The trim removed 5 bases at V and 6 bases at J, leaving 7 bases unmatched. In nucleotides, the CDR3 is TGTGCCAGCAGTCCTCGGGACAGGGGCGGCGAGCAGTACTTC. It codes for CASSPRDRGGEQYF.

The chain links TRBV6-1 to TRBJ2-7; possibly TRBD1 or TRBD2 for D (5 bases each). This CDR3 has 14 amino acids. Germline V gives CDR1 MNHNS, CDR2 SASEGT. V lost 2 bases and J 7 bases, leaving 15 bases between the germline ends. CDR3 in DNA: TGTGCCAGCAGTGAATCGCCTGGGGGTTGGGAGCAGTACTTC. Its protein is CASSESPGGWEQYF.

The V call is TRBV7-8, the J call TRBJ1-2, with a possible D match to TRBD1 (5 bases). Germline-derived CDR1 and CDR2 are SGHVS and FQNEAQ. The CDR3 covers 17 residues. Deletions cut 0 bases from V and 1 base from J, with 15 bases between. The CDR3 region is CASSLATDRRDNYGYTF. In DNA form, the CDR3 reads TGTGCCAGCAGCTTAGCGACCGATCGCAGGGATAACTATGGCTACACCTTC.

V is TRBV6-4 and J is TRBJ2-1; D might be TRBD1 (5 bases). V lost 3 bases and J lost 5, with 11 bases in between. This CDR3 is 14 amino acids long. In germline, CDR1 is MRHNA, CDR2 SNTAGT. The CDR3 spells CASSEGPTNNEQFF. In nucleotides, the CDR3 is TGTGCCAGCAGTGAGGGGCCTACTAACAATGAGCAGTTCTTC.

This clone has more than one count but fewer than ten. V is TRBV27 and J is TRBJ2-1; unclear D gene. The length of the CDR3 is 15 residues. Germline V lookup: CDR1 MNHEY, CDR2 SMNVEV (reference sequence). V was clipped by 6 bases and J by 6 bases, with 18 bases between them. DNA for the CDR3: TGTGCCAGCAGAAGGGCCAGTTCCTCTGGCAATGAGCAGTTCTTC. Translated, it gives CASRRASSSGNEQFF.

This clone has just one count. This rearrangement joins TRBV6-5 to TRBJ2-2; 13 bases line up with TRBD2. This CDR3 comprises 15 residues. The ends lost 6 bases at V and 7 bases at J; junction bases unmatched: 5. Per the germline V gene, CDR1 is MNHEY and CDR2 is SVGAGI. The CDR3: CASRRTSGSDGELFF. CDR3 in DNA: TGTGCCAGCAGACGGACTAGCGGGAGTGACGGGGAGCTGTTTTTT.

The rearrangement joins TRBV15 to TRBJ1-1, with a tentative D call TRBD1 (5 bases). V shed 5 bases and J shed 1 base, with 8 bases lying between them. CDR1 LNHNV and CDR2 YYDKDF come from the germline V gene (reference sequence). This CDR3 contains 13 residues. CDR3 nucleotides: TGTGCCACCAGCTGGGGGAGGAACACTGAAGCTTTCTTT. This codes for CATSWGRNTEAFF.

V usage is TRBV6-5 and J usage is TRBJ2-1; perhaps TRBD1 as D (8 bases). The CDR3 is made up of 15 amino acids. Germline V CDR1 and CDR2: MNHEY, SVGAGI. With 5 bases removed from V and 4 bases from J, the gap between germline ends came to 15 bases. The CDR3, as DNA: TGTGCCAGCAGTCACGGACAGGGACTATACAATGAGCAGTTCTTC. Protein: CASSHGQGLYNEQFF.

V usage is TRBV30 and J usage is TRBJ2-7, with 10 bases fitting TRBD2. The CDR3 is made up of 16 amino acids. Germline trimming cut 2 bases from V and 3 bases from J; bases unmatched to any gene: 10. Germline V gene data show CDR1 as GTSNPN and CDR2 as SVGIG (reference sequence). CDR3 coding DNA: TGTGCCTGGAGTACGGGACTAGCGAGAAACCTCTACGAGCAGTACTTC. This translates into CAWSTGLARNLYEQYF.

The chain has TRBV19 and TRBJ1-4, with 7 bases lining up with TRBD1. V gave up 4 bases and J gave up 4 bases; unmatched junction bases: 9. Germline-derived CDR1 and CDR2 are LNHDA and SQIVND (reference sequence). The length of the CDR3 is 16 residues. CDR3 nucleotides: TGTGCCAGTAGTACCCGAGGGGACAGCGATAATGAAAAACTGTTTTTT. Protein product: CASSTRGDSDNEKLFF.

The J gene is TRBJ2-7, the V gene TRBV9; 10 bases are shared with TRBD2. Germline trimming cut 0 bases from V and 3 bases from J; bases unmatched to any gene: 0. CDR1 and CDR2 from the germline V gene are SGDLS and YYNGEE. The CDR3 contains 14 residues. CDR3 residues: CASSVGLAGYEQYF. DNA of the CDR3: TGTGCCAGCAGCGTAGGACTAGCGGGCTACGAGCAGTACTTC.

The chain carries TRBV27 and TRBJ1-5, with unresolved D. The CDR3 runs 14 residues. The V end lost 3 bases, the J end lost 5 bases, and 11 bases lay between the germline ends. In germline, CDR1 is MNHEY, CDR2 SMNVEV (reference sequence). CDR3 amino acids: CASSFSGSHQPQHF. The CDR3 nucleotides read TGTGCCAGCAGTTTCTCGGGGTCGCATCAGCCCCAGCATTTT.

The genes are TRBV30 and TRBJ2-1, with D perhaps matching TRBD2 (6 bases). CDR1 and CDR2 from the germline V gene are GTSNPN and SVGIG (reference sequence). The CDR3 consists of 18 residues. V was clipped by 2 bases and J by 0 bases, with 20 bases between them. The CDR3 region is CAWSLGTPREFSYNEQFF. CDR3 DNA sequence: TGTGCCTGGAGTCTCGGGACCCCACGGGAGTTCTCCTACAATGAGCAGTTCTTC.